This is a list of T cell receptor beta chains from one sample in a study of regulatory T cells in long-lasting Graves disease. TCRdb recomputed calls from the multiplex PCR reads with MiXCR, one row per CDR3 protein. The top ten clones hold 18% of a sample with 680,000 or so distinct CDR3 sequences, roughly 16% of them seen once. These same data were also listed under a study on T cells in Graves' hyperthyroidism and ophthalmopathy.

The source was peripheral blood mononuclear cells (PBMCs), collected at new diagnosis, from a patient treated with antithyroid drugs. The receptors originated from a woman in her thirties with Graves disease. Each CDR3 is given with its conserved first and last residue. A D gene is named only where the DNA matches it firmly. Expanded clones get a size class; other rows say once, few or many, or leave the size out.

CDR3nt,CDR3aa,d_gene,v_gene,j_gene,abundance
TGCGCCAGCACCATCCAGGCCGGGACTAGAGGAGAGACCCAGTACTTC,CASTIQAGTRGETQYF,TRBD2,TRBV5-1,TRBJ2-5,-
TGTGCCAGCAGCTTGAGACAGGGGGTCGGAAACACCATATATTTT,CASSLRQGVGNTIYF,TRBD1,TRBV5-8,TRBJ1-3,few
TGTGCCAGCAGCTTAGCGGCCCTTGGGGGGAGCTCTGGGGCCAACGTCCTGACTTTC,CASSLAALGGSSGANVLTF,-,TRBV7-2,TRBJ2-6,few
TGTGCCAGCTCACCACGTATGTACCAAGAGACCCAGTACTTC,CASSPRMYQETQYF,-,TRBV18,TRBJ2-5,few
TGTGCCAGCAGTTTAGGAGGGGGAATTTATGAGCAGTTCTTC,CASSLGGGIYEQFF,-,TRBV28,TRBJ2-1,many
TGTGCCAGCAGAATTACTGGGGGCTACTCCTACGAGCAGTACTTC,CASRITGGYSYEQYF,-,TRBV27,TRBJ2-7,many
TGTGCCAGCAGTGGAGGGGACAGAACCTACGAGCAGTACTTC,CASSGGDRTYEQYF,-,TRBV28,TRBJ2-7,many
TGCAGTGCTAGAGATACCACAGATACGCAGTATTTT,CSARDTTDTQYF,-,TRBV20-1,TRBJ2-3,many
TGTGCCATCAGTGAAGAGGAACTCACTGAAGCTTTCTTT,CAISEEELTEAFF,-,TRBV10-3,TRBJ1-1,few
TGTGCCAGCAGTTGGAATAGAAACACCGGGGAGCTGTTTTTT,CASSWNRNTGELFF,-,TRBV6-5,TRBJ2-2,once
TGTGCCAGTAAAATTCGAGCGGAGGATCGGCCCGGGGAGCTGTTTTTT,CASKIRAEDRPGELFF,-,TRBV19,TRBJ2-2,few
TGTGCCAGCAGCCGGACAGGGGGCGCCGGGACCCAGTACTTC,CASSRTGGAGTQYF,TRBD1,TRBV14,TRBJ2-5,many
TGTGCCAGCAGCTCACAGGGGACCCGCACCATATATTTT,CASSSQGTRTIYF,TRBD1,TRBV7-6,TRBJ1-3,-
TGTGCCACCAGTGATTTGAATACAGAGTACCAAGAGACCCAGTACTTC,CATSDLNTEYQETQYF,-,TRBV24-1,TRBJ2-5,-
TGTGCCAGCAGCGGATACGGGTCATTCTACGAGCAGTACTTC,CASSGYGSFYEQYF,-,TRBV7-6,TRBJ2-7,many
TGTGCCTCCGGGAGGGCCTCAGGAGAGCAGTACTTC,CASGRASGEQYF,TRBD2,TRBV30,TRBJ2-7,-
TGCGCCAGCAGCTTGCACCCGACGAACACCGAAGCTTTCTTT,CASSLHPTNTEAFF,-,TRBV5-1,TRBJ1-1,-
TGTGCCAGCAACGGGGGGGCTGCAGGATACGAGCAGTACTTC,CASNGGAAGYEQYF,TRBD2,TRBV6-1,TRBJ2-7,many
TGTGCCAGCAGTTTAGAAGGCCAGGTGGGATACAATGAGCAGTTCTTC,CASSLEGQVGYNEQFF,-,TRBV27,TRBJ2-1,-
TGTGCCAGCAGTTTCTCTGCCAGCTCGTATAGCAATCAGCCCCAGCATTTT,CASSFSASSYSNQPQHF,-,TRBV28,TRBJ1-5,many
TGTGCCAGCAAAGTAACGGCGGGAGGGTTTGGTGAGCAGTTCTTC,CASKVTAGGFGEQFF,TRBD2,TRBV3-1,TRBJ2-1,-
TGTGCCAGCAGTATCCCCCGGGGGCGGGAGAATTACGAGCAGTACTTC,CASSIPRGRENYEQYF,-,TRBV25-1,TRBJ2-7,-
TGCGCCAGCAGTCGGACAGAGCCTATCTATGGCTACACCTTC,CASSRTEPIYGYTF,-,TRBV4-1,TRBJ1-2,few
TGTGCCAGCAGTAAAGGGCTAGCGGGGCCTTTCGGCGAGCAGTACTTC,CASSKGLAGPFGEQYF,TRBD2,TRBV12-3/TRBV12-4,TRBJ2-7,many
TGTGCCACCAGTGATTGGGGCGACAGCTCCTACAATGAGCAGTTCTTC,CATSDWGDSSYNEQFF,-,TRBV24-1,TRBJ2-1,many
TGTGCCAGCAGCTTGGCCGGGACAGGGGTTTTTGGCTACACCTTC,CASSLAGTGVFGYTF,TRBD1,TRBV7-3,TRBJ1-2,-
TGTGCCAGCAGCTTGGCGGGGCTCTATAATTCACCCCTCCACTTT,CASSLAGLYNSPLHF,-,TRBV7-2,TRBJ1-6,-
TGCAGCGTTGTTCTAGGGAGGCAAATAGAGACCCAGTACTTC,CSVVLGRQIETQYF,-,TRBV29-1,TRBJ2-5,few
TGTGCCAGCAGCCAGGGGAGACAGGTCTACGAGCAGTACTTC,CASSQGRQVYEQYF,-,TRBV3-1,TRBJ2-7,many
TGCGCCAGCAGCTTGGACCCGGGTCCTTCCTACGAGCAGTACTTC,CASSLDPGPSYEQYF,-,TRBV5-1,TRBJ2-7,-